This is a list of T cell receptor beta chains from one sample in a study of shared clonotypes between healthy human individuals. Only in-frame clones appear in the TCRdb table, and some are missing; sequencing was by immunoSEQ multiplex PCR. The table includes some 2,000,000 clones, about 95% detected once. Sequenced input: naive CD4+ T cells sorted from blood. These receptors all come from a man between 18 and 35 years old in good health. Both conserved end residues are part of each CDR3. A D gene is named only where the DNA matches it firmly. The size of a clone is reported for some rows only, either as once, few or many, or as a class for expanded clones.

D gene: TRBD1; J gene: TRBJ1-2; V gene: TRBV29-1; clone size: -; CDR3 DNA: TGCAGCGTTCGGGACAGGGGCTTGGTAGGCTACACCTTC; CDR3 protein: CSVRDRGLVGYTF
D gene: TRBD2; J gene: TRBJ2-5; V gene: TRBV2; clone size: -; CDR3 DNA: TGTGCCAGCACCCTCGGGGTAGCGGGTAGAGAGACCCAGTACTTC; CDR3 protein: CASTLGVAGRETQYF
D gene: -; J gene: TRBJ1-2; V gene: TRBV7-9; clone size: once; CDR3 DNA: TGTGCCAGCTCACGAGGGGTGAGTGGCTATGGCTACACCTTC; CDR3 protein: CASSRGVSGYGYTF
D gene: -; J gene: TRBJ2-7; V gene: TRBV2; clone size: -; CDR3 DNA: TGTGCCAGCAGGACCATTGAGGACTACGAGCAGTACTTC; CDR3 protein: CASRTIEDYEQYF
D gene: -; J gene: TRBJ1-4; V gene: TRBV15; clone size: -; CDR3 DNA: TGTGCCACCAGCAGAGATGTAACAGGGTGGAATGAAAAACTGTTTTTT; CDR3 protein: CATSRDVTGWNEKLFF
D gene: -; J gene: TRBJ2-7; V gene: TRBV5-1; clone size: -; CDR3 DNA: TGCGCCAGTACGATAGGTCCGGCCTCCTACGAGCAGTACTTC; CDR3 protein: CASTIGPASYEQYF
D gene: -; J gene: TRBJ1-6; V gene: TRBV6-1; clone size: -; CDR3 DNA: TGTGCCAGCAGTGAAGTGGGAGGGGTCAATTCACCCCTCCACTTT; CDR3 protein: CASSEVGGVNSPLHF
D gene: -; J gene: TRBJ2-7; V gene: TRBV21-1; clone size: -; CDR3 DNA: TGTGCCAGCAGCAAAGGGGCAGTAAAAAAAGGCAACGAGCAGTACTTC; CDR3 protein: CASSKGAVKKGNEQYF
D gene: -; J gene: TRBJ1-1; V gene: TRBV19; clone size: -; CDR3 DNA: TGTGCCAGTAGAGCAGGGGCGACGAACACTGAAGCTTTCTTT; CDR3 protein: CASRAGATNTEAFF
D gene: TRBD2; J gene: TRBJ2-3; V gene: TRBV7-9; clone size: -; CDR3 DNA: TGTGCCAGCAGTAACAGATACGGGGGGACGGATACGCAGTATTTT; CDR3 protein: CASSNRYGGTDTQYF
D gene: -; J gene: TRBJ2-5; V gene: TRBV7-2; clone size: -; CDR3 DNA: TGTGCCAGCAGCTTAGAAGTAGGAGGGAGCGGCCAAGAGACCCAGTACTTC; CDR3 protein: CASSLEVGGSGQETQYF
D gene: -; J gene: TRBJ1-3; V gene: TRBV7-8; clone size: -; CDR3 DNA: TGTGCCAGCAGTTGGACATCATCTAGCTCTGGAAACACCATATATTTT; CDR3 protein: CASSWTSSSSGNTIYF
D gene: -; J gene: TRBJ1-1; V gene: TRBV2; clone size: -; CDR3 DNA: TGTGCCAGCAACCAGCTACAGGGAAACACTGAAGCTTTCTTT; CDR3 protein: CASNQLQGNTEAFF
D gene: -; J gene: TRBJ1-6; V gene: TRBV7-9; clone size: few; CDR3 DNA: TGTGCCAGCGCCACTGCACAGTATAATTCACCCCTCCACTTT; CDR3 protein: CASATAQYNSPLHF
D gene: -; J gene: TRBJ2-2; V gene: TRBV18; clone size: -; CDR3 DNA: TGTGCCAGCTCACTCACCGGGTCCTTGAACACCGGGGAGCTGTTTTTT; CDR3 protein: CASSLTGSLNTGELFF
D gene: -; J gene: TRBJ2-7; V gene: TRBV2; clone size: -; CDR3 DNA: TGTGCCAGCAGTGAAGGTCGCCTGTCCGGGGGCTACGAGCAGTACTTC; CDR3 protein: CASSEGRLSGGYEQYF
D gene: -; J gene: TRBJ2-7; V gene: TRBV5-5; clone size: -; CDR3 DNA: TGTGCCAGCAGCTTTATACCGGGCCCGTCCTACGAGCAGTACTTC; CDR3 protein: CASSFIPGPSYEQYF
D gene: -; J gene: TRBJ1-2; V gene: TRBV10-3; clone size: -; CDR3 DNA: TGTGCCATCAGTGAAATGCAGGGAACCCACTATGGCTACACCTTC; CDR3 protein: CAISEMQGTHYGYTF
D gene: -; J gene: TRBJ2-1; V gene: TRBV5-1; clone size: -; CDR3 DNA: TGCGCCAGCGGAACAGCCTCCTACAATGAGCAGTTCTTC; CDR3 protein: CASGTASYNEQFF
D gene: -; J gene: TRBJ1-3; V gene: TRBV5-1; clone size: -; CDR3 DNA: TGCGCCAGCAGACGGCAGGCGGGCATGGACACCATATATTTT; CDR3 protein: CASRRQAGMDTIYF
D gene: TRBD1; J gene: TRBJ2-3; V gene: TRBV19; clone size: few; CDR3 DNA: TGTGCCAGTAGCCGGGGACAGGGCTTAACAGATACGCAGTATTTT; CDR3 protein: CASSRGQGLTDTQYF
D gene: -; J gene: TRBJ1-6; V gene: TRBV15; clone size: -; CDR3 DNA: TGTGCCACCAGCAGGGTGGGGGAATCACCCCTCCACTTT; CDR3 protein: CATSRVGESPLHF
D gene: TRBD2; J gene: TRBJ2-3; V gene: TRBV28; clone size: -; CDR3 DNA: TGTGCCAGCAGTTTAGGTTTTGGCGGGAGCGGGAAGGATACGCAGTATTTT; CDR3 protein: CASSLGFGGSGKDTQYF
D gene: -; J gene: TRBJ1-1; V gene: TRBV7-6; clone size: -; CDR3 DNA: TGTGCCAGCAGCTTAAACGGGGAATTGGGCACTGAAGCTTTCTTT; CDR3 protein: CASSLNGELGTEAFF
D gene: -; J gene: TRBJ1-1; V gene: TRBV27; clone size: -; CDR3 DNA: TGTGCCAGCAGTTCCCGGACAGCATACACTGAAGCTTTCTTT; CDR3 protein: CASSSRTAYTEAFF
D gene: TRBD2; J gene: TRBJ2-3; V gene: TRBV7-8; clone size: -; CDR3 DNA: TGTGCCAGCAGCAAATTAGCGGGAGGGCCGGGTGATACGCAGTATTTT; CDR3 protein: CASSKLAGGPGDTQYF
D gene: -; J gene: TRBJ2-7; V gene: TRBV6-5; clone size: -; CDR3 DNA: TGTGCCAGCAGCCGAGGGGGGGGGCCCTACGAGCAGTACTTC; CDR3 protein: CASSRGGGPYEQYF
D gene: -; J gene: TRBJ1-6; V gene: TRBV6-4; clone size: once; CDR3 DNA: TGTGCCAGCAGTGACTCTCACAGGAATAATTCACCCCTCCACTTT; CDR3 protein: CASSDSHRNNSPLHF
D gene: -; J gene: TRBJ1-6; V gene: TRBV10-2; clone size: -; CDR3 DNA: TGCGCCAGCAGTGAGTTCGGCGGGAATTCACCCCTCCACTTT; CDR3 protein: CASSEFGGNSPLHF
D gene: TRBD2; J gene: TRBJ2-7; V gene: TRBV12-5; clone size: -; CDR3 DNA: TGTGCTAGTGCTGGGGCGGGAGGGGTCTACGAGCAGTACTTC; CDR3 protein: CASAGAGGVYEQYF
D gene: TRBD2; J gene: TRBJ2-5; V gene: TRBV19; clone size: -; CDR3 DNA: TGTGCCAGTAGTATAAAGCTAGCGGGCCAAGAGACCCAGTACTTC; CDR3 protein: CASSIKLAGQETQYF
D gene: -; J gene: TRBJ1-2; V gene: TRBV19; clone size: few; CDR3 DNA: TGTGCCAGTAGTGCCCTTTATGGGACCCCGATTTATGGCTACACCTTC; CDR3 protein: CASSALYGTPIYGYTF
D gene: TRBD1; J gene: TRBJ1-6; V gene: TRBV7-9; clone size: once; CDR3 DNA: TGTGCCAGCAGCTTAAGACAGGGGGATAATTCACCCCTCCACTTT; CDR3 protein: CASSLRQGDNSPLHF
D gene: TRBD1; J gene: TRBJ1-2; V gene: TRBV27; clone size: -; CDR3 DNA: TGTGCCAGCAGTCCTTCCGGGACAGGGTTCTATGGCTACACCTTC; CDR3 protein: CASSPSGTGFYGYTF
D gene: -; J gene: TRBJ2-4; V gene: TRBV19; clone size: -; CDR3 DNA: TGTGCCAGTAGCACGGCCGGCCCTCGGAAGAACATTCAGTACTTC; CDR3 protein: CASSTAGPRKNIQYF
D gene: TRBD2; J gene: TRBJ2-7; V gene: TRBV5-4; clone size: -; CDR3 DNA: TGTGCCAGCAGCTCGGATATGGCGGGGGGGACCCACGAGCAGTACTTC; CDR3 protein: CASSSDMAGGTHEQYF
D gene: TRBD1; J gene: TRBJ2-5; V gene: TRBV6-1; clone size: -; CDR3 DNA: TGTGCCAGCAGTGACAGGGGGGAGACCCAGTACTTC; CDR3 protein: CASSDRGETQYF
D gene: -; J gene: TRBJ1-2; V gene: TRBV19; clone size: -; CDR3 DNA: TGTGCCAGCGGCAGGACAGATGGCTACACCTTC; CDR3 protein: CASGRTDGYTF
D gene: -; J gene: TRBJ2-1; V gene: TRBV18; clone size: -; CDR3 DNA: TGTGCCAGCTCACCGGGACAATACAATGAGCAGTTCTTC; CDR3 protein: CASSPGQYNEQFF
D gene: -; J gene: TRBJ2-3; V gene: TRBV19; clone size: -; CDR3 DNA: TGTGCCAGTAGTCTCTCGGGCGTCCTAGGCACAGATACGCAGTATTTT; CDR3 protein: CASSLSGVLGTDTQYF
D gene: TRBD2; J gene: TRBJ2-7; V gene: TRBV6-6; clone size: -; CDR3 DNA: TGTGCCAGCAATAACATGGGAGGGAGTGGGTACGAGCAGTACTTC; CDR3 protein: CASNNMGGSGYEQYF
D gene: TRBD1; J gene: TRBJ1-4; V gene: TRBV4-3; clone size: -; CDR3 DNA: TGCGCCAGCAGCCCTCGGACAGGGCGCGAAAAACTGTTTTTT; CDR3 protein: CASSPRTGREKLFF
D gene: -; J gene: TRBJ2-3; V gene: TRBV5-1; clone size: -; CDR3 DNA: TGCGCCAGCAGCTCAATTCCAAGGGATACGCAGTATTTT; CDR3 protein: CASSSIPRDTQYF
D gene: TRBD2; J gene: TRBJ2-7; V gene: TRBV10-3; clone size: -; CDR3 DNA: TGTGCCATCAGTGAGTCCCGTAGCGGGAGGAAGTACGAGCAGTACTTC; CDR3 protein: CAISESRSGRKYEQYF
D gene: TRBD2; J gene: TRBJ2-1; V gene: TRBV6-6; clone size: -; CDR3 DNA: TGTGCCAGCAGTCCCGGGACTAGCGGGAGCCTTGAGCAGTTCTTC; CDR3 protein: CASSPGTSGSLEQFF
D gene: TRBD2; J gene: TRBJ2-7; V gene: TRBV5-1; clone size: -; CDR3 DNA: TGCGCCAGCACACGGGAGGGGTCCCTCTCCTACGAGCAGTACTTC; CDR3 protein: CASTREGSLSYEQYF
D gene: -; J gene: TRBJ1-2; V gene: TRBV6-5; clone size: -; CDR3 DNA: TGTGCCAGCAGTTACTCTGGGGAACCCTATGGCTACACCTTC; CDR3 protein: CASSYSGEPYGYTF
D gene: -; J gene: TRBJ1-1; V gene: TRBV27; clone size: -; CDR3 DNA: TGTGCCAGCAGCCCCAGTTGGAACACTGAAGCTTTCTTT; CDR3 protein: CASSPSWNTEAFF
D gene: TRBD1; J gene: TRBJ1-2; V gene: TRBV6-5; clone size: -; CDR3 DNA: TGTGCCAGCAGCAGAGGACAGGGGGATGGCTACACCTTC; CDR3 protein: CASSRGQGDGYTF
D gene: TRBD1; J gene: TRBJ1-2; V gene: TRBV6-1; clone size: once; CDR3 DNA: TGTGCCAGCAGTGCGGTAGTCGGACAGGAGCACTATGGCTACACCTTC; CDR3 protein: CASSAVVGQEHYGYTF